This paragraph covers one TCR beta chain sequence. No antigen is known for it. Germline assignment: CDR1 LGHNT and CDR2 FRNRAP. Germline trimming cut 1 base from V and 8 bases from J; bases unmatched to any gene: 3. The CDR3 contains 14 residues. Use of 60 Vbeta and 13 Jbeta primers characterized the PCR. The data were produced by immunoSEQ multiplex PCR, yet TCRdb's version contains in-frame clones alone and is incomplete. Here the sample spans 90,000 to 150,000 clones, roughly 72% being singletons. The sample belongs to a study of cytomegalovirus exposure and HLA in healthy donors. Study results and limitations: In vitro testing confirmed three CMV-associated chains as specific for CMV antigens. Whilst most TCR sequences proved rare, a subset of public TCRs occurred across many donors.

The genes are TRBV12-5 and TRBJ2-1; 9 positions agree with TRBD2. This receptor was identified in a woman in her forties or fifties in good health and CMV-seropositive. Sequencing input: PBMCs. The CDR3 coding sequence is TGTGCTAGTGGTTTGGAACTAGCGGGCGATGAGCAGTTCTTC. This gives the protein CASGLELAGDEQFF.